A selection of T cell receptor beta chains follows, all from one sample in a study of T cells after yellow fever vaccination. TCRdb reprocessed the 5' RACE reads via MiXCR and lists one record per CDR3 protein. Counted here are just under 600,000 distinct CDR3 sequences, less than 15% occurring once; the ten biggest clones make up about 14%. The sequencing used PBMCs, collected on the day of the yellow fever booster vaccination. Source of these receptors: a man aged 25-45 years who received the YFV17D yellow fever vaccine. CDR3s include the opening cysteine and the closing phenylalanine or tryptophan. Each record gives: D gene, clone size, J gene, V gene, CDR3 protein, CDR3 DNA. A D gene is named only where the DNA matches it firmly. Part of the rows lack a size; the others show once, few, many or a class for expanded clones.

D: -; size: -; J: TRBJ2-1; V: TRBV9; CDR3: CASSVGVGSSYNEQFF; DNA: TGTGCCAGCAGCGTAGGGGTCGGGAGCTCCTACAATGAGCAGTTCTTC
D: -; size: -; J: TRBJ2-2; V: TRBV29-1; CDR3: CSVDQGTGELFF; DNA: TGCAGCGTTGATCAGGGCACCGGGGAGCTGTTTTTT
D: TRBD1; size: few; J: TRBJ2-1; V: TRBV6-1; CDR3: CASSPSGGSHNEQFF; DNA: TGTGCCAGCAGTCCCTCAGGGGGCAGCCACAATGAGCAGTTCTTC
D: -; size: -; J: TRBJ2-3; V: TRBV20-1; CDR3: CSATTWGYRTDTQYF; DNA: TGCAGTGCAACAACTTGGGGCTACCGCACAGATACGCAGTATTTT
D: TRBD2; size: few; J: TRBJ2-5; V: TRBV25-1; CDR3: CASSAGTSGSQTQYF; DNA: TGTGCCAGCTCAGCCGGGACTAGCGGGAGTCAGACCCAGTACTTC
D: -; size: few; J: TRBJ2-2; V: TRBV20-1; CDR3: CSASAGNTGELFF; DNA: TGCAGTGCTAGTGCGGGGAACACCGGGGAGCTGTTTTTT
D: -; size: -; J: TRBJ1-3; V: TRBV4-3; CDR3: CASSQDSGNTIYF; DNA: TGCGCCAGCAGCCAGGACTCTGGAAACACCATATATTTT
D: -; size: -; J: TRBJ2-5; V: TRBV2; CDR3: CASSEGTVGTQYF; DNA: TGTGCCAGCAGTGAAGGGACTGTAGGGACCCAGTACTTC
D: TRBD2; size: few; J: TRBJ2-3; V: TRBV14; CDR3: CASSRRELAGAPDTQYF; DNA: TGTGCCAGCAGCCGGAGAGAACTAGCGGGAGCCCCAGATACGCAGTATTTT
D: -; size: -; J: TRBJ2-4; V: TRBV20-1; CDR3: CSAQTGNIQYF; DNA: TGCAGTGCACAGACAGGAAACATTCAGTACTTC
D: TRBD2; size: few; J: TRBJ2-1; V: TRBV11-2; CDR3: CASSLGVLTSGDGDEQFF; DNA: TGTGCCAGCAGCTTAGGAGTCCTGACTAGCGGAGATGGCGATGAGCAGTTCTTC
D: TRBD2; size: few; J: TRBJ2-1; V: TRBV30; CDR3: CAWSAYTGGQNEQFF; DNA: TGTGCCTGGAGTGCCTATACGGGAGGGCAAAATGAGCAGTTCTTC
D: TRBD1; size: -; J: TRBJ2-1; V: TRBV12-3/TRBV12-4; CDR3: CASSFDRVSYNEQFF; DNA: TGTGCCAGCAGTTTCGACAGGGTTTCCTACAATGAGCAGTTCTTC
D: -; size: -; J: TRBJ2-2; V: TRBV19; CDR3: CASKGFLLNTGELFF; DNA: TGTGCCAGTAAGGGATTCCTTTTGAACACCGGGGAGCTGTTTTTT
D: TRBD2; size: few; J: TRBJ2-1; V: TRBV20-1; CDR3: CSASAGGPLNEQFF; DNA: TGCAGTGCTAGTGCGGGAGGGCCACTCAATGAGCAGTTCTTC
D: -; size: few; J: TRBJ2-7; V: TRBV5-1; CDR3: CASARLGAYEQYF; DNA: TGCGCCAGCGCACGATTGGGGGCCTACGAGCAGTACTTC